Listed below are T cell receptor beta chains from one sample, sequenced in a study of T cells after somatic rescue of genetic block. TCRdb's table, derived via immunoSEQ multiplex PCR, lists solely in-frame clones and lacks some. Of tens of thousands of clones in the sample, 85% to 90% were seen once. The source material was peripheral blood mononuclear cells (PBMCs). These receptors were taken from a woman aged 18-30 years. The CDR3 runs from the conserved cysteine through the conserved F or W. The order of the fields is V gene, CDR3 protein.

>TRBV7-2
CASSRTGVQETQYF
>TRBV28
CASNLIAGGLNFQFF
>TRBV19
CASSILQFSGNTIYF
>TRBV7-9
CASSRMTSGSGTDTQYF
>TRBV28
CASSLRRYEQFF
>TRBV5-5
CASSFPGASYNEQFF
>TRBV28
CASSPGGSSSYNEQFF
>TRBV5-1
CASSWGSNTEAFF
>TRBV19
CASTYLRTGMQNTEAFF
>TRBV5-1
CASSLSPSFGQNTEAFF
>TRBV5-1
CASSPTGRAETQYF
>TRBV9
CASSVVASGSPGELFF
>TRBV6-5
CASRRTSTFTEAFF
>TRBV4-1
CASSQSGGVLYGYTF
>TRBV27
CASSPRTGIYEQYF
>TRBV6-5
CASRSEGVAFF
>TRBV30
CAWTRDTLGKLFF
>TRBV27
CASSHTSGRRLVETQYF
>TRBV5-5
CASSPRGQASASMNTEAFF
>TRBV4-2
CASSPHRQGYEQYF
>TRBV6-5
CASSFLGGFEAFF
>TRBV4-3
CASSQDLGGNYGYTF
>TRBV4-3
CASSLGHTTDTQYF
>TRBV11-1
CASSASRGKGETQYF
>TRBV5-6
CASSFWGRAAETQYF
>TRBV5-1
CASSLRSEGDAFF
>TRBV7-2
CASSGLSTTDTQYF
>TRBV4-1
CASSQVGRTEAFF
>TRBV14
CASSQPRDNTEAFF
>TRBV7-8
CASSLVPGFSGNTIYF
>TRBV7-9
CASSLGHRGRTKLFF
>TRBV5-4
CASSLVGQNSYEQYF
>TRBV12-5
CASGPRVGEPQHF
>TRBV19
CASYCGVSSHEAGNTIYF
>TRBV5-1
CASSFRGPGNTIYF
>TRBV10-2
CASSGQGENYGYTF
>TRBV6-1
CASSDYLTDTQYF
>TRBV11-3
CASSLGRQREGIDEQFF
>TRBV12-5
CASGTFSSNTGELFF
>TRBV7-6
CASSLVLAGVTGELFF
>TRBV6-1
CASTGGTNGMGEQYF
>TRBV6-4
CASSDSPGTDTQYF
>TRBV5-1
CASSQGGTDTQYF
>TRBV14
CASSQDNGPLFDEQYF
>TRBV27
CATSPGSGTQYF
>TRBV30
CAWSVSGGNEQYF
>TRBV19
CASRSQGFVNSPLHF
>TRBV29-1
CSVKGRQSNTEAFF
>TRBV19
CASSPGQVGYGYTF
>TRBV5-5
CASLRGVNTEAFF
>TRBV5-1
CASSYGGPYNEQFF
>TRBV6-5
CASSLIGGYEQYF
>TRBV14
CASSQGPRGPYIFF
>TRBV2
CASSEGEREGPTSSYEQYF
>TRBV10-3
CASGTGANVLTF
>TRBV10-3
CAISLGASGRRGPGMYEQYF
>TRBV7-6
CASSLFPRGSGPYEQYF
>TRBV9
CASSGTPVTTNEKLFF
>TRBV6-5
CASSYSGIEFF